These T cell receptor beta chains were read from a single sample in a study of cytomegalovirus exposure and HLA in healthy donors. Produced via immunoSEQ multiplex PCR; TCRdb's table is partial and in-frame only. Seen here are 120,000 or so clones, 80% observed once, and the top ten hold about 2.6%. The sample taken for sequencing was PBMCs. All receptors derive from a man aged 30 to 39 in good health and CMV-seronegative. CDR3s include the opening cysteine and the closing phenylalanine or tryptophan. Fields, in order: D gene, J gene, V gene, CDR3 protein. A D gene is named only where the DNA matches it firmly.

>.|TRBJ1-5|TRBV28
CASTTGNQPQHF
>TRBD1|TRBJ2-5|TRBV5-6
CASSLRRGQVQETQYF
>TRBD2|TRBJ2-7|TRBV4-3
CASSQGRGAGVYEQYF
>.|TRBJ1-4|TRBV27
CASTPTGPTNEKLFF
>.|TRBJ2-3|TRBV6-5
CASSYSDSGTQYF
>.|TRBJ1-1|TRBV27
CASSLQENTEAFF
>.|TRBJ2-5|TRBV29-1
CSVVGGIETQYF
>TRBD1|TRBJ2-7|TRBV6-5
CASRRQGADEQYF
>.|TRBJ2-4|TRBV7-9
CASSPPPLAKNIQYF
>TRBD1|TRBJ1-1|TRBV9
CASSAYRVPGQGANTEAFF
>.|TRBJ2-1|TRBV5-1
CASSLVGAMNEQFF
>.|TRBJ2-3|TRBV27
CASSLVSGSTDTQYF
>.|TRBJ2-6|TRBV18
CASSPLEGGTSGANVLTF
>TRBD1|TRBJ1-1|TRBV7-9
CASRKTPDRGETEAFF
>.|TRBJ2-7|TRBV5-1
CASSLESQRTYEQYF
>TRBD1|TRBJ1-3|TRBV15
CATSRDLQGSNTIYF
>.|.|TRBV15
CATSREQGNYEQYF
>.|TRBJ2-7|TRBV18
CASSATGSGEQYF
>TRBD2|TRBJ2-7|TRBV29-1
CSVESGRAEQYF
>.|TRBJ2-7|TRBV27
CASSLGLPLYEQYF
>TRBD1|TRBJ2-7|TRBV11-2
CASSLGGPGTGLHEQYF
>TRBD1|TRBJ2-7|TRBV6-5
CASSYSGGALREQYF
>.|TRBJ1-4|TRBV7-9
CASSLGTGFDEKLFF